Shown below are 21 T cell receptor beta chains from a single sample sequenced in a study of blood T cells in healthy people across ages. A second PCR, run for about 7 to 11 cycles, used a sample-barcoded 5' primer plus a J-beta primer mix. One entry per CDR3 protein results from TCRdb running MiXCR on the 5' RACE reads. The repertoire consists of 1.5 million to 2 million distinct CDR3 sequences, with 49% occurring once and the leading ten covering 2.1%. Specimen: blood. Receptor source: a middle-aged woman in good health.

The genes are TRBV5-1 and TRBJ2-1, with D possibly being TRBD2 (6 bases). The length of the CDR3 is 18 residues. The ends were cut back, 2 bases at V and 0 bases at J, with 18 bases in the middle. Germline lookup yields CDR1 SGHRS and CDR2 YFSETQ. CDR3 in amino acids: CASSLTGGAPSSYNEQFF. The CDR3 DNA sequence: TGCGCCAGCAGCTTAACTGGCGGGGCCCCGAGCTCCTACAATGAGCAGTTCTTC. The variable domain in full, with the rest retrieved from reference TRBV5-1 and TRBJ2-1, is KAGVTQTPRYLIKTRGQQVTLSCSPISGHRSVSWYQQTPGQGLQFLFEYFSETQRNKGNFPGRFSGRQFSNSRSEMNVSTLELGDSALYLCASSLTGGAPSSYNEQFFGPGTRLTVL.

This chain connects TRBV20-1 to TRBJ2-5; D perhaps matches TRBD2 (5 bases). The germline V and J ends were trimmed by 2 bases and 1 base, with 8 bases remaining between them. From germline, CDR1 is DFQATT and CDR2 SNEGSKA (reference sequence). The CDR3 runs to 13 residues. The CDR3 DNA reads TGCAGTGCTAGACCCCTAGCCCAAGAGACCCAGTACTTC. Residues: CSARPLAQETQYF.

This clonotype was seen a single time. The V gene is TRBV7-9, the J gene TRBJ1-6; maybe TRBD1 (5 bases). The CDR3 runs to 15 residues. Between the trimmed V and J ends, which lost 5 bases and 6 bases, there was a span of 14 bases. CDR1 and CDR2 from the germline V gene are SEHNR and FQNEAQ (reference sequence). Here the CDR3 reads CASSPGTSPNSPLHF. The CDR3 bases are TGTGCCAGCAGCCCGGGGACGAGCCCTAATTCACCCCTCCACTTT.

This clonotype came up a few times. V and J are TRBV12-3 or TRBV12-4 and TRBJ1-6; D not resolved. This CDR3 contains 13 residues. With 1 base removed from V and 6 bases from J, the gap between germline ends came to 4 bases. The CDR3 DNA follows: TGTGCCAGCAGTTTAGTTGGTAATTCACCCCTCCACTTT. As protein: CASSLVGNSPLHF.

Concerning this clonotype itself: Relative to the germline gene, one junction end is altered; a read error may explain this. The J gene is TRBJ2-1, the V gene TRBV7-2; the D is unclear. Germline CDR1 SGHTA, CDR2 FQGNSA. The CDR3 is 12 residues long. The CDR3 loop reads CASCLDAGAQFF. DNA for the CDR3: TGTGCCAGCTGCTTGGACGCCGGAGCCCAGTTCTTC.

In regard to this clonotype: A junction boundary mismatches the germline segment, possibly from a read error. The J gene is TRBJ2-3, the V gene TRBV29-1; D uncertain. There are 12 residues in the CDR3. CDR1 is SQVTM, CDR2 ANQGSEA, per germline. CDR3 residues: CSVVVGTDAQYF. The CDR3 DNA reads TGCAGCGTGGTGGTCGGCACAGATGCGCAGTATTTT.

This clonotype was picked up a small number of times. This chain joins TRBV29-1 and TRBJ1-1; 9 bases are a match to TRBD1. Germline-derived CDR1 and CDR2 are SQVTM and ANQGSEA. The CDR3 sequence is 15 residues long. Trimming at V came to 4 bases and at J to 1 base, leaving 7 bases not matched to a gene. In DNA form, the CDR3 reads TGCAGCGTTGTCCCGACAGGGGGATGGAACACTGAAGCTTTCTTT. Residues: CSVVPTGGWNTEAFF.

This clonotype has a single count. CDR3 in amino acids: CASSAQLAKNIQYF. In nucleotides, the CDR3 is TGTGCCAGCAGTGCACAGCTAGCCAAAAACATTCAGTACTTC. The rearrangement uses TRBV6-1 and TRBJ2-4; D is unclear. The CDR3 extends over 14 amino acids. V shed 4 bases and J shed 0 bases, with 7 bases lying between them. Per the germline V gene, CDR1 is MNHNS and CDR2 is SASEGT.

The rearrangement uses TRBV6-5 and TRBJ2-7; 7 bases are a match to TRBD1. Trimming removed 8 bases from V and 3 bases from J; junction bases left unmatched: 16. Looked up from germline, CDR1 is MNHEY and CDR2 is SVGAGI. The CDR3 runs to 16 residues. DNA for the CDR3: TGTGCCAGCTCACCGGCCTCCGGGACAGAACTCTACGAGCAGTACTTC. This sequence encodes CASSPASGTELYEQYF.

On this clonotype: With a much larger clone just one base away, this may be a read error. The genes are TRBV2 and TRBJ2-7; the match to TRBD1 covers 8 bases. The germline V gene encodes CDR1 SNHLY and CDR2 FYNNEI. CDR3 length: 13 residues. With 11 bases clipped from V and 2 bases from J, the junction kept 8 bases outside the gene matches. CDR3 region: CAGNGQGPYEQYF. In DNA, the CDR3 is TGTGCCGGCAATGGACAGGGTCCCTACGAGCAGTACTTC.

This sequence joins TRBV29-1 and TRBJ2-3; 9 bases are a match to TRBD2. In germline, CDR1 is SQVTM, CDR2 ANQGSEA. This CDR3 is built from 18 residues. V lost 1 base, J lost 4 bases, and 15 bases stayed unmatched. CDR3 protein: CSVEGFPMGLAGPDTQYF. The CDR3 bases are TGCAGCGTTGAAGGTTTCCCGATGGGGCTAGCGGGGCCAGATACGCAGTATTTT.

The chain links TRBV12-3 or TRBV12-4 to TRBJ2-6; 11 bases match TRBD2. V lost 5 bases to trimming and J lost 2 bases; unmatched junction nucleotides: 2. The CDR3 is 16 residues long. The CDR3: CASSNSGGAGANVLTF. As DNA, the CDR3 is TGTGCCAGCAGTAATAGCGGGGGGGCTGGGGCCAACGTCCTGACTTTC.

The chain links TRBV29-1 to TRBJ2-5, with D possibly TRBD2 on 6 matching bases. The CDR3 covers 12 residues. V lost 4 bases and J lost 4, with 10 bases in between. Germline V gene data show CDR1 as SQVTM and CDR2 as ANQGSEA. The CDR3 nucleotides are TGCAGCGTTGTGGAGGGGATAGAGACCCAGTACTTC. Residues: CSVVEGIETQYF.

The rearrangement uses TRBV7-9 and TRBJ1-2, with 8 positions matching TRBD1. CDR1 and CDR2 (germline): SEHNR, FQNEAQ (reference sequence). Germline trimming cut 5 bases from V and 6 bases from J; bases unmatched to any gene: 17. The CDR3 is made up of 17 amino acids. This CDR3 reads CASSNSYDRGDWHGYTF. The CDR3 nucleotides read TGTGCCAGCAGCAACTCATATGACAGGGGAGACTGGCATGGCTACACCTTC.

V gene TRBV12-3 or TRBV12-4 combines with J gene TRBJ1-2, with D perhaps TRBD1 (6 bases). The CDR3 sequence is 12 residues long. The V end was cut by 7 bases, the J end by 5 bases, with 11 bases between. CDR3 DNA: TGTGCCAGCAAGGTCGGGACATATGGCTACACCTTC. Protein product: CASKVGTYGYTF.

The chain combines TRBV28 with TRBJ2-7; D may correspond to TRBD1 or TRBD2 (5 bases each). Germline-derived CDR1 and CDR2 are MDHEN and SYDVKM. The length of the CDR3 is 14 residues. V lost 3 bases, J lost 2 bases, and 11 bases lay in between. The CDR3 is CASSFAGRAYEQYF. CDR3 nucleotide sequence: TGTGCCAGCAGTTTTGCGGGCAGGGCCTACGAGCAGTACTTC.

The gene calls are TRBV7-2 and TRBJ1-2; 7 bases align to TRBD1. This CDR3 spans 14 amino acids. Germline assignment: CDR1 SGHTA and CDR2 FQGNSA. The ends lost 4 bases at V and 7 bases at J; junction bases unmatched: 9. This CDR3 is CASSYTRQGGGYTF. The CDR3 DNA follows: TGTGCCAGCAGCTACACCCGACAGGGTGGTGGCTACACCTTC. The full variable domain, its missing parts supplied by reference TRBV7-2 and TRBJ1-2, is GAGVSQSPSNKVTEKGKDVELRCDPISGHTALYWYRQSLGQGLEFLIYFQGNSAPDKSGLPSDRFSAERTGGSVSTLTIQRTQQEDSAVYLCASSYTRQGGGYTFGSGTRLTVV.

This clonotype has more than one count but fewer than ten. The chain is built from TRBV24-1 and TRBJ2-1; D not certain. The germline V and J ends were trimmed by 3 bases and 10 bases, with 6 bases remaining between them. The CDR3 loop spans 11 amino acids. The germline V gene encodes CDR1 KGHDR and CDR2 SFDVKD. The CDR3 DNA sequence: TGTGCCACCAGTGATCTCCCCGAGCAGTTCTTC. Translating it yields CATSDLPEQFF.

V is TRBV20-1 and J is TRBJ2-5; D possibly corresponds to TRBD2 (6 bases). The ends were cut back, 5 bases at V and 5 bases at J, with 15 bases in the middle. Germline V gene data show CDR1 as DFQATT and CDR2 as SNEGSKA (reference sequence). There are 13 residues in the CDR3. This chain's CDR3 is CSAFSASGETQYF. CDR3 coding DNA: TGCAGTGCTTTCAGTGCCAGCGGGGAGACCCAGTACTTC.

This clonotype was detected only once. DNA of the CDR3: TGTGCCAGCAGTGAATCGGCCGGGAAGTCCTATAATTCACCCCTCCACTTT. Translation: CASSESAGKSYNSPLHF. The rearrangement uses TRBV25-1 and TRBJ1-6, with D hard to call. The V and J ends lost 1 base and 1 base respectively, with 11 bases between them. Germline assignment: CDR1 MGHDK and CDR2 SYGVNS. The CDR3 covers 17 residues.

This chain uses TRBV3-1 with TRBJ1-4; a weak D match, TRBD1 (5 bases). The germline V gene has CDR1 LGHDT and CDR2 YNNKEL (reference sequence). V lost 1 base to trimming and J lost 8 bases, with 20 bases between them. The CDR3 extends over 17 amino acids. CDR3 bases: TGTGCCAGCAGCCAAGCCGGCCAAGGGGCGGGAGGAGAAAAACTGTTTTTT. Protein sequence: CASSQAGQGAGGEKLFF. Using reference TRBV3-1 and TRBJ1-4 for the parts outside the CDR3, the full variable domain is DTAVSQTPKYLVTQMGNDKSIKCEQNLGHDTMYWYKQDSKKFLKIMFSYNNKELIINETVPNRFSPKSPDKAHLNLHINSLELGDSAVYFCASSQAGQGAGGEKLFFGSGTQLSVL.